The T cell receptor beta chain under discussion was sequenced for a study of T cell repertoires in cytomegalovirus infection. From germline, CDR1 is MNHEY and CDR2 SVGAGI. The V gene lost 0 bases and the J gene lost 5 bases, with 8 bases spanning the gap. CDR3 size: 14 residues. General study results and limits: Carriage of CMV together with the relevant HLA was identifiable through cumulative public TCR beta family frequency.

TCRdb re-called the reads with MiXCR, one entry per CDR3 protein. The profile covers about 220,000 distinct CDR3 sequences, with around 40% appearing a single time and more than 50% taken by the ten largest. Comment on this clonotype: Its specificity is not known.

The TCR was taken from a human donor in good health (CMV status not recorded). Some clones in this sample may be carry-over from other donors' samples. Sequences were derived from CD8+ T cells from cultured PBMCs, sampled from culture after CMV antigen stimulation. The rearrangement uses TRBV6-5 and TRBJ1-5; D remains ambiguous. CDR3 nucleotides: TGTGCCAGCAGTTACTCAGGCAGGCATCAGCCCCAGCATTTT. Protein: CASSYSGRHQPQHF.